Below are 15 T cell receptor beta chains sequenced from a single sample in a study of blood T cell repertoires in COVID-19. The method was immunoSEQ multiplex PCR; TCRdb's version includes in-frame clones alone and lacks a portion of them. The sample holds under 300,000 clones, approximately 86% seen once. The sequenced sample was peripheral blood. The source is a woman aged 65 to 85 with active or convalescent COVID-19.

The chain links TRBV4-2 to TRBJ2-2; 9 bases are a match to TRBD1. V trimming: 5 bases; J trimming: 3 bases; junction bases outside the gene matches: 7. Germline CDR1 is LGHNA and CDR2 is YNFKEQ. CDR3 length equals 16 residues. Here the CDR3 reads CASSTGQGRDTGELFF. The CDR3 DNA reads as TGTGCCAGCAGCACCGGACAGGGGAGGGACACCGGGGAGCTGTTTTTT.

This chain joins TRBV3-1 (or the pseudogene TRBV3-2) and TRBJ2-3; 8 bases match TRBD2. The CDR3 has 17 residues. Trimming cost V 1 base and J 2 bases; bases outside gene matches: 8. Looked up from germline, CDR1 is LGHDT and CDR2 is YNNKEL (reference sequence). CDR3 region: CASSQGVSGGITDTQYF. CDR3 coding DNA: TGTGCCAGCAGCCAAGGTGTCAGCGGGGGTATCACAGATACGCAGTATTTT.

The chain links TRBV4-3 to TRBJ1-2; D is ambiguous. V was cut by 1 base and J by 8 bases, with 11 bases left in between. Germline CDR1 is LGHNA and CDR2 is YSLEER. The CDR3 loop spans 13 amino acids. In DNA, the CDR3 is TGCGCCAGCAGCCAAGGTCTTCGAGGGGGCTACACCTTC. It specifies CASSQGLRGGYTF.

The chain carries TRBV6-2 or TRBV6-3 and TRBJ1-2, with D perhaps matching TRBD1 (5 bases). The CDR3 is 14 residues long. V was shortened by 6 bases and J by 0 bases, with 11 bases between the two germline ends. In germline, CDR1 is MNHEY, CDR2 SVGEGT. The chain's CDR3 is CASSPGTTNYGYTF. The DNA for the CDR3 is TGTGCCAGCAGCCCCGGGACTACTAACTATGGCTACACCTTC.

As to this clone: A junction end diverges from the germline sequence, so it may reflect a read error. This rearrangement joins TRBV25-1 to TRBJ2-5, with 7 bases identical to TRBD1. The germline CDR1 and CDR2 sequences are MGHDK and SYGVNS. The CDR3 has 14 amino acids. The CDR3 loop is CASSTGAYQETQYF. CDR3 DNA sequence: TGTGCCAGCAGCACAGGGGCCTACCAGGAGACCCAGTACTTC.

The chain recombines TRBV18 with TRBJ2-2, with no clear D. V lost 0 bases, J lost 1 base, and 6 bases lay in between. Germline V gene data show CDR1 as KGHSH and CDR2 as LQKENI. The CDR3 sequence is 15 residues long. Here the CDR3 reads CASSPPTGNTGELFF. The CDR3 nucleotides read TGTGCCAGCTCACCACCTACGGGGAACACCGGGGAGCTGTTTTTT.

V and J are TRBV5-4 and TRBJ1-5; 10 nucleotides match TRBD1. Losses at the gene ends were 2 bases for V and 5 bases for J; bases not matched to a gene: 4. CDR1 and CDR2 from the germline V gene are SGHNT and YYREEE (reference sequence). CDR3 size: 15 residues. The DNA of the CDR3 is TGTGCCAGCAGCTTCGGGACAGGGGCGGATCAGCCCCAGCATTTT. Protein: CASSFGTGADQPQHF.

A word on this clone: Other DNA sequences in the same sample also yield this CDR3. V usage is TRBV6-5 and J usage is TRBJ1-1; no clear D gene. Trimming pared 6 bases from V and 1 base from J, leaving 3 bases between. The CDR3 extends over 11 amino acids. Germline CDR1 is MNHEY and CDR2 is SVGAGI. CDR3 region: CASRANTEAFF. The CDR3 coding sequence is TGTGCCAGCAGAGCGAACACTGAAGCTTTCTTT.

This rearrangement joins TRBV4-1 to TRBJ2-7, with 10 bases aligning to TRBD1. Germline lookup yields CDR1 MGHRA and CDR2 YSYEKL. CDR3 size: 14 residues. J gave up 0 bases and V 5 bases, and 1 base lay outside the gene matches. Here the CDR3 DNA reads TGCGCCAGCAGCAGGACAGGGGGCTCCTACGAGCAGTACTTC. Its protein product is CASSRTGGSYEQYF.

The chain has TRBV6-5 and TRBJ1-3; TRBD1 might be the D (6 bases). Trimming took 6 bases from V and 5 from J, leaving 17 bases between them. CDR1 is MNHEY and CDR2 is SVGAGI in the germline V gene. The CDR3 is made up of 15 amino acids. For the CDR3, the DNA is TGTGCCAGCAGGATCGACAATGGACAGCGAAACACCATATATTTT. This sequence encodes CASRIDNGQRNTIYF.

The J gene is TRBJ1-1, the V gene TRBV19; D gene uncertain. V lost 3 bases to trimming and J lost 4 bases, with 6 bases between them. The CDR3 covers 12 residues. Looked up from germline, CDR1 is LNHDA and CDR2 is SQIVND (reference sequence). Here the CDR3 DNA reads TGTGCCAGTAGTATTCGGGGCACTGAAGCTTTCTTT. As protein: CASSIRGTEAFF.

This clone has just one count. This rearrangement joins TRBV7-2 to TRBJ1-1; a possible D gene is TRBD1 (6 bases). Germline V gene lookup returns CDR1 SGHTA and CDR2 FQGNSA. The V gene lost 2 bases and the J gene lost 1 base, with 11 bases spanning the gap. The CDR3 runs 15 residues. DNA of the CDR3: TGTGCCAGCAGCTTACTGGCCAGGGGGAACACTGAAGCTTTCTTT. The encoded protein is CASSLLARGNTEAFF. The full variable domain, with the rest looked up from reference TRBV7-2 and TRBJ1-1, is GAGVSQSPSNKVTEKGKDVELRCDPISGHTALYWYRQSLGQGLEFLIYFQGNSAPDKSGLPSDRFSAERTGGSVSTLTIQRTQQEDSAVYLCASSLLARGNTEAFFGQGTRLTVV.

The J gene is TRBJ1-1, the V gene TRBV12-3 or TRBV12-4; 8 bases are a match to TRBD1. The trim removed 4 bases at V and 10 bases at J, leaving 8 bases unmatched. The CDR3 has 13 amino acids. CDR3 sequence: CASSSRGRGGAFF. CDR3 nucleotide sequence: TGTGCCAGCAGTTCCAGGGGGCGGGGGGGAGCTTTCTTT.

The rearrangement joins TRBV12-5 to TRBJ2-2; 10 bases line up with TRBD1. There are 17 residues in the CDR3. With 0 bases clipped from V and 2 bases from J, the junction kept 3 bases outside the gene matches. The germline V gene encodes CDR1 LGHNT and CDR2 FRNRAP. CDR3 amino acids: CASGLVRTGGNTGELFF. CDR3 DNA: TGTGCTAGTGGTTTGGTACGGACAGGGGGAAACACCGGGGAGCTGTTTTTT. The full variable domain, rest sourced from reference TRBV12-5 and TRBJ2-2, is DARVTQTPRHKVTEMGQEVTMRCQPILGHNTVFWYRQTMMQGLELLAYFRNRAPLDDSGMPKDRFSAEMPDATLATLKIQPSEPRDSAVYFCASGLVRTGGNTGELFFGEGSRLTVL.

V usage is TRBV6-2 or TRBV6-3 and J usage is TRBJ2-6; D is undetermined. Germline CDR1 MNHEY, CDR2 SVGEGT. V lost 1 base to trimming and J lost 3 bases, with 10 bases between them. This CDR3 contains 16 residues. CDR3 nucleotide sequence: TGTGCCAGCAGTTACTATTCCAGGTTTGGGGCCAACGTCCTGACTTTC. Translated, it gives CASSYYSRFGANVLTF.